What follows are 5 T cell receptor beta chains derived from one specimen sequenced in a study of Ad26.COV2.S vaccination and SARS-CoV-2 variants. Treatment noted: around 19 received Ad26.COV2.S at low or high dose, single or two shots; 5 received placebo; per-sample allocation not given. Sampling was performed 63 days after the first vaccine or placebo injection. TCRdb's copy holds only in-frame clones and misses some; the assay was immunoSEQ multiplex PCR. The table shows hundreds of thousands of clones, with less than 90% occurring only once. This material consisted of peripheral blood, taken in a trial of Ad26.COV2.S vaccine versus placebo. The receptors originated from a person aged 18 to 65 who received the Ad26.COV2.S COVID-19 vaccine or a placebo.

The chain is built from TRBV3-1 (or the pseudogene TRBV3-2) and TRBJ2-5; D not resolved. Germline loops: CDR1 LGHDT, CDR2 YNNKEL (reference sequence). This CDR3 comprises 14 residues. The V gene lost 0 bases and the J gene lost 1 base, with 6 bases spanning the gap. The CDR3 coding sequence is TGTGCCAGCAGCCAAGACTCCCTCCAAGAGACCCAGTACTTC. Translated, it gives CASSQDSLQETQYF.

The CDR3 loop is CASSQAGNTGELFF. The CDR3, as DNA: TGTGCCAGCAGCCAAGCAGGGAACACCGGGGAGCTGTTTTTT. V and J are TRBV3-1 (or the pseudogene TRBV3-2) and TRBJ2-2; D gene unclear. The ends were cut back, 1 base at V and 1 base at J, with 4 bases in the middle. The V gene's germline CDR1 is LGHDT and CDR2 YNNKEL (reference sequence). The CDR3 runs to 14 residues.

The chain couples TRBV10-3 to TRBJ1-5; no definite D call. Trimming took off 4 bases at V and 14 bases at J, with 18 bases between the two ends. The CDR3 extends over 13 amino acids. Germline V gives CDR1 ENHRY, CDR2 SYGVKD. The CDR3 DNA follows: TGTGCCATCAGTGCCGAGGGCGCGGGTATAAAGCATTTT. The encoded protein is CAISAEGAGIKHF.

The chain is built from TRBV5-1 and TRBJ2-3, with TRBD1 identical over 11 bases. V gave up 4 bases and J gave up 2 bases; unmatched junction bases: 12. The CDR3 loop spans 18 amino acids. Germline CDR1 is SGHRS and CDR2 is YFSETQ. The CDR3: CASSKDRGLIGVTDTQYF. In DNA form, the CDR3 reads TGCGCCAGCAGCAAGGACAGGGGGCTGATCGGGGTCACAGATACGCAGTATTTT. The variable domain in full, completed from reference TRBV5-1 and TRBJ2-3, reads KAGVTQTPRYLIKTRGQQVTLSCSPISGHRSVSWYQQTPGQGLQFLFEYFSETQRNKGNFPGRFSGRQFSNSRSEMNVSTLELGDSALYLCASSKDRGLIGVTDTQYFGPGTRLTVL.

The chain links TRBV28 to TRBJ1-3; 7 nucleotides match TRBD1. V was pared by 7 bases and J by 0 bases, with 6 bases of the junction left unmatched. Per germline, CDR1 MDHEN and CDR2 SYDVKM. The CDR3 covers 15 residues. The CDR3 sequence is CASKPGQNSGNTIYF. In nucleotides, the CDR3 is TGTGCCAGCAAACCGGGACAGAACTCTGGAAACACCATATATTTT.